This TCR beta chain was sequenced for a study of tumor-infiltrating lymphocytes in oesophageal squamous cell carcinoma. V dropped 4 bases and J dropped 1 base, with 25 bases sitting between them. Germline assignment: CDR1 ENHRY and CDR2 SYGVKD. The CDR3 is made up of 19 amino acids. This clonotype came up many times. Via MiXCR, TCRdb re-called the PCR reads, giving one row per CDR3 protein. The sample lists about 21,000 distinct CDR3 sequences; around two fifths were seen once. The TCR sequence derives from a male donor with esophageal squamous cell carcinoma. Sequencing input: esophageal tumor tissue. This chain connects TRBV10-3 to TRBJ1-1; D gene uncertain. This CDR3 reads CAISGGYETTRTRNTEAFF. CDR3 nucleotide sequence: TGTGCCATCAGTGGGGGTTACGAGACAACTAGGACGAGGAACACTGAAGCTTTCTTT.